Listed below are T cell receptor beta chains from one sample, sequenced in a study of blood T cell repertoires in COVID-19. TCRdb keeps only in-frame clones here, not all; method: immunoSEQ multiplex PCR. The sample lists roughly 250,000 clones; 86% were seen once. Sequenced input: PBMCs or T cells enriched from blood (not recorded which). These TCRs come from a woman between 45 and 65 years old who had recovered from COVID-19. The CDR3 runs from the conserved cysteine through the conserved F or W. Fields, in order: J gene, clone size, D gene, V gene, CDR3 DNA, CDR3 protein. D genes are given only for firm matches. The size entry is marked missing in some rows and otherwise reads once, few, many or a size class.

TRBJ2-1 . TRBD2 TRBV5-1 TGCGCCAGCAGCTTGGATGCGGCGGGAGGAGTCGCCTTCTTC CASSLDAAGGVAFF
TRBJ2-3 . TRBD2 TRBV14 TGTGCCAGCAGCCACCGGACTAGTAGCGCAGATACGCAGTATTTT CASSHRTSSADTQYF
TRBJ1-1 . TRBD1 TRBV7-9 TGTGCCAGCAGCTCGGACAGGGCTGGGGCTGAAGCTTTCTTT CASSSDRAGAEAFF
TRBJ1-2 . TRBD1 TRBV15 TGTGCCACCTCCCGGGACAGACACAACTATGGCTACACCTTC CATSRDRHNYGYTF
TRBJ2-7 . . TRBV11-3 TGTGCCAGCAGCTTACCCGGCAGTGGCAGTGGGAGGAGTTACGAGCAGTACTTC CASSLPGSGSGRSYEQYF
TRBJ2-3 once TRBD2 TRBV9 TGTGCCAGCAGCCCAGAAGGGCTAGCGGTTCGCACAGATACGCAGTATTTT CASSPEGLAVRTDTQYF
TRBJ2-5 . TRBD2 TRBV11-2 TGTGCCAGCAGCCGTACTAGCGCCGGCAACCAGTACTTC CASSRTSAGNQYF
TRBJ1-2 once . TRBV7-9 TGTGCCAGCAGCTTGGACAGCTATGGCTACACCTTC CASSLDSYGYTF
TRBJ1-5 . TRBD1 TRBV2 TGTGCCAGCACCTGGGACAGGGGTGGGAATCAGCCCCAGCATTTT CASTWDRGGNQPQHF
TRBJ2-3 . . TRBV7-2 TGTGCCAGCAGCCTCTCTGGACTAGATACGCAGTATTTT CASSLSGLDTQYF
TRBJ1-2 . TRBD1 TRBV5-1 TGCGCCAGCAGCTTGGAACAGGGGGCGCGGAGTGGCTACACCTTC CASSLEQGARSGYTF
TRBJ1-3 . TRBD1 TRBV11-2 TGTGCCAGCAGCTACCACAGGGGGCCTGGAAACACCATATATTTT CASSYHRGPGNTIYF
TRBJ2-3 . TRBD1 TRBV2 TGTGCCAGCAGTCCCGGACAGGCCAGTTCGTCAGATACGCAGTATTTT CASSPGQASSSDTQYF
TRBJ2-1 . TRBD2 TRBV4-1 TGCGCCAGCAGCCGTGGCCAACTAGCGGGAGTGGGCAATGAGCAGTTCTTC CASSRGQLAGVGNEQFF
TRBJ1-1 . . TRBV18 TGTGCCAGCTCACCACCCTCGCGAAGGAACACTGAAGCTTTCTTT CASSPPSRRNTEAFF
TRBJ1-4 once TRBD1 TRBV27 TGTGCCAGCAGCCTCCGGGACAGGGGTAATGAAAAACTGTTTTTT CASSLRDRGNEKLFF
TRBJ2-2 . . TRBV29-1 TGCAGCGTTCAGGGACAAGAAACCGGGGAGCTGTTTTTT CSVQGQETGELFF
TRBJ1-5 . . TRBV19 TGTGCCAGTAGTACTTTATACAGGGATAGCAATCAGCCCCAGCATTTT CASSTLYRDSNQPQHF
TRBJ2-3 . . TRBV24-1 TGTGCCACCAGTGACTCAACAGAGCGCACAGATACGCAGTATTTT CATSDSTERTDTQYF
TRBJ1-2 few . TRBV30 TGTGCCTGGAGTAATGGAGTCCACTCTGGCTACACCTTC CAWSNGVHSGYTF
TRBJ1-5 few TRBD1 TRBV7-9 TGTGCCAGCAGCAAAAAAAAGCCGGGACAGAGGAATCAGCCCCAGCATTTT CASSKKKPGQRNQPQHF
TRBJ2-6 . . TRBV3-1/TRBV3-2 TGTGCCAGCAGGTTACGGTCTGGGGCCAACGTCCTGACTTTC CASRLRSGANVLTF